Reported below is one T cell receptor (beta chain). This is likely a read error, given that the CDR3 carries no conserved phenylalanine or tryptophan at its end. This entry comes from a study of control samples from healthy donors and cancer patients. Germline CDR1 and CDR2: SGHRS and YFSETQ. With 0 bases removed from V and 0 bases from J, the gap between germline ends came to 6 bases. CDR3 length: 14 amino acids. Measured with immunoSEQ multiplex PCR; TCRdb has only the in-frame clones, and not every one. The sample has around 160,000 clones, approximately 93% seen once. This TCR was sampled from a man younger than 35 in good health. The rearrangement uses TRBV5-1 and TRBJ1-2; the D is unclear. Sequencing was carried out using blood. Here the CDR3 reads CASSLVHTNYGYTL. The CDR3 nucleotides read TGCGCCAGCAGCTTGGTCCATACTAACTATGGCTACACCCTC.